What follows describes a single T cell receptor beta chain. This entry comes from a study of blood T cell repertoires in COVID-19. Whole-study context: Researchers got acute and convalescent COVID-19 samples from the United States, Italy and Spain. PBMCs, B-cell-depleted T cells, or T cells were the source of the cDNA or gDNA that made up the material.

V was pared by 0 bases and J by 0 bases, with 7 bases of the junction left unmatched. This CDR3 has 17 amino acids. Germline values: CDR1 SQVTM, CDR2 ANQGSEA. TCRdb keeps only in-frame clones here, not all; method: immunoSEQ multiplex PCR. The sample lists 100,000 to 150,000 clones, approximately 71% occurring once. The V gene is TRBV29-1, the J gene TRBJ2-3, with 9 bases fitting TRBD1. This clonotype was obtained from a woman in her 70s with acute or convalescent COVID-19. The sequencing sample was made of peripheral blood. The CDR3 reads CSVEDRGTGTSTDTQYF. The CDR3 nucleotides read TGCAGCGTTGAAGATCGGGGGACAGGGACTAGCACAGATACGCAGTATTTT.